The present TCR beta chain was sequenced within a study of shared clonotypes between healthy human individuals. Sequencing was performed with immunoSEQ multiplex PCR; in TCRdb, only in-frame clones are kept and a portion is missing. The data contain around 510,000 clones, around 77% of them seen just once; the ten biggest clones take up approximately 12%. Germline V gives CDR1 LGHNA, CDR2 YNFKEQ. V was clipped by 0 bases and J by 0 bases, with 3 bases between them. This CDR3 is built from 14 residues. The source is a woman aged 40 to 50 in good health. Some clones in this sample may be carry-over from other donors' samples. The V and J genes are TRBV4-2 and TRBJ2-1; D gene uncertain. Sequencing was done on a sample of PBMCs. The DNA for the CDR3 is TGTGCCAGCAGCCAAGATCCCTCCTACAATGAGCAGTTCTTC. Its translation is CASSQDPSYNEQFF.